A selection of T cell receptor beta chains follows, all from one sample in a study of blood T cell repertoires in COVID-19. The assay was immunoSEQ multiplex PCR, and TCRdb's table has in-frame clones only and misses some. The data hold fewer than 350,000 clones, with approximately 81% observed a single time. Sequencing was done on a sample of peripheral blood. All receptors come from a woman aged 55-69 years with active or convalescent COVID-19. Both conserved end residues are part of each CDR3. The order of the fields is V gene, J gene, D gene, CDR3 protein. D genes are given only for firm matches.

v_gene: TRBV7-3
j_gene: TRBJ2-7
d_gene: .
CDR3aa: CASSYLNLSTRQYF

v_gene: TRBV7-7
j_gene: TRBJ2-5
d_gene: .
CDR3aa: CASSLGGLIEGRTQYF

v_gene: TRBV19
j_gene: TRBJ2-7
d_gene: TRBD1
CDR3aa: CASSTGAAYEQYF

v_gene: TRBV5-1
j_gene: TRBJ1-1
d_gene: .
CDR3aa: CASSLEQGGSTEAFF

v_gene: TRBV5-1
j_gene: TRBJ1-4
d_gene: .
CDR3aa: CASSLLATNEKLFF

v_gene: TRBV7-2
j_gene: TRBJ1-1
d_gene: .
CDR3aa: CASSLSASPGSTEAFF

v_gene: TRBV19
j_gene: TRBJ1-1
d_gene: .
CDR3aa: CASSPSVYTEAFF

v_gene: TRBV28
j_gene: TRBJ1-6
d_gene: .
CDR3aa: CASSFPQLGPLHF

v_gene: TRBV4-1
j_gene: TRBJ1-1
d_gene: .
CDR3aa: CASSQERPEWNTEAFF

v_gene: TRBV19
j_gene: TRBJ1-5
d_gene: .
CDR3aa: CASSPNSNQPQHF

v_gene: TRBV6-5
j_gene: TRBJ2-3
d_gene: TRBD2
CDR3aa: CASTGGGVGTDTQYF

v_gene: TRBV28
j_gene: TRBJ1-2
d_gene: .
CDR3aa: CASTPLEGVSLNYGYTF

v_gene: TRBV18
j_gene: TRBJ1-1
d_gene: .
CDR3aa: CASSPGRTVSEAFF

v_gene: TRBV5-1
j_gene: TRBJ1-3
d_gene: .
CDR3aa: CASSSDTSGNTIYF

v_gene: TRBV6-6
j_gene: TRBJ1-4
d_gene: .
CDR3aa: CASSSEGATNEKLFF

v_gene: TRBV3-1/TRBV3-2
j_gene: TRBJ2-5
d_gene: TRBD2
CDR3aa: CASSQRGGAETQYF

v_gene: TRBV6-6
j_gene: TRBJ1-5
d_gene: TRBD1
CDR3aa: CASSRRQGTGNQPQHF

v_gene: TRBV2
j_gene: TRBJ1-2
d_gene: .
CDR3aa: CASSSTREPYGYTF

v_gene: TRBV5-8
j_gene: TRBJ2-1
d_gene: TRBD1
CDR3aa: CASSTAPGTGRSEQFF

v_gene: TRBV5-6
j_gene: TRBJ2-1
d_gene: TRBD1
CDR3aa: CASSLGTGVAYNEQFF

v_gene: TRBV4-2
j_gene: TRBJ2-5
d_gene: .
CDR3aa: CASSPGSQETQYF

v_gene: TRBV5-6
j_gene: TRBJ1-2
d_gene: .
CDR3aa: CASSLKTIANYGYTF

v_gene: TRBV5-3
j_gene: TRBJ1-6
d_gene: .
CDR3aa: CARSMLQGFAPLHF